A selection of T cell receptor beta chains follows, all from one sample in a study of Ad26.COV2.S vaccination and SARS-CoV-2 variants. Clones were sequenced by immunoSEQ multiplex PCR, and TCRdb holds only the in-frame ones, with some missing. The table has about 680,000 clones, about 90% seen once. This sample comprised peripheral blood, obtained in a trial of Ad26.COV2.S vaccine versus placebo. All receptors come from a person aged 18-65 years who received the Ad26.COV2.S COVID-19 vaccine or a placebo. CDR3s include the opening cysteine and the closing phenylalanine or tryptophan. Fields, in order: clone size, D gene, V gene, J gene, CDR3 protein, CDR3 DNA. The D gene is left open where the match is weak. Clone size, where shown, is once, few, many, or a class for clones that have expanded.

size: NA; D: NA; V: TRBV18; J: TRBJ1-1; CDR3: CASSPTEHIEAFF; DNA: TGTGCCAGCTCGCCTACAGAGCATATCGAAGCTTTCTTT
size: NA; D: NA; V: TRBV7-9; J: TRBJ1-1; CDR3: CASSLIGIRNTEAFF; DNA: TGTGCCAGCAGCTTAATTGGGATCCGGAACACTGAAGCTTTCTTT
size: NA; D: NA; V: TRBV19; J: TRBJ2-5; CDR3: CASSTHLALETQYF; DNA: TGTGCCAGTAGTACCCATCTAGCTCTAGAGACCCAGTACTTC
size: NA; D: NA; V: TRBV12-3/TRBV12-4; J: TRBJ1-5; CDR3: CASSPLKNQPQHF; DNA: TGTGCCAGCAGTCCCCTCAAGAATCAGCCCCAGCATTTT
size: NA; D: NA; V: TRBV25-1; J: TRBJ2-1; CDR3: CASSEAQGSYNEQFF; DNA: TGTGCCAGCAGTGAAGCTCAGGGATCCTACAATGAGCAGTTCTTC
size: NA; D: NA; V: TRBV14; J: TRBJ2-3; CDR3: CASSQMTRPDTQYF; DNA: TGTGCCAGCAGCCAGATGACTAGGCCAGATACGCAGTATTTT
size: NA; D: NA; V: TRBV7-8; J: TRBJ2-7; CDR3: CASSPWGVAAAYEQYF; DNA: TGTGCCAGCAGCCCTTGGGGGGTAGCGGCTGCCTACGAGCAGTACTTC
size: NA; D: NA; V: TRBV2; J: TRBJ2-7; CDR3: CAIQGPGYEQYF; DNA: TGTGCCATCCAGGGTCCTGGCTACGAGCAGTACTTC
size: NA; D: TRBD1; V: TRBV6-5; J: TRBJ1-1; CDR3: CASALGGLNTEAFF; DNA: TGTGCCAGCGCGTTAGGGGGCTTGAACACTGAAGCTTTCTTT
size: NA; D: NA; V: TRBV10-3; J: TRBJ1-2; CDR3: CAISVPGGFYGYTF; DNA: TGTGCCATCAGTGTTCCCGGAGGGTTCTATGGCTACACCTTC
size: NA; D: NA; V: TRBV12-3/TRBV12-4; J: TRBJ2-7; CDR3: CASSGGPYEQYF; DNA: TGTGCCAGCAGTGGGGGTCCCTACGAGCAGTACTTC
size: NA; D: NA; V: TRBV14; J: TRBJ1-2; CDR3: CASSQVSGGDYGYTF; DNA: TGTGCCAGCAGCCAAGTTTCCGGGGGCGACTATGGCTACACCTTC
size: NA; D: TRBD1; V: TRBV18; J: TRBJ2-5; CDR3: CASSPTPGTDQETQYF; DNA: TGTGCCAGCTCACCGACTCCCGGGACAGACCAAGAGACCCAGTACTTC
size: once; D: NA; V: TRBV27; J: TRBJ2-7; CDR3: CASSLRQDYEQYF; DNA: TGTGCCAGCAGTTTACGACAGGACTACGAGCAGTACTTC
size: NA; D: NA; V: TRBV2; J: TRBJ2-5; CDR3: CASSDGRQARGETQYF; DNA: TGTGCCAGCAGTGATGGTAGGCAGGCCCGTGGGGAGACCCAGTACTTC
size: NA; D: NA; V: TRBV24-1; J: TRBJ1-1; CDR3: CATSETGSFTEAFF; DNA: TGTGCCACCAGTGAGACCGGGTCATTCACTGAAGCTTTCTTT
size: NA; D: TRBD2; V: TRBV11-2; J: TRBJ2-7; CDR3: CASRGGGSSYEQYF; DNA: TGTGCCAGCAGAGGCGGGGGAAGCTCCTACGAGCAGTACTTC
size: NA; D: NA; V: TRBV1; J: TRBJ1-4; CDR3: CTSSQDHSPYPSPTNEKLFF; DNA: TGCACCAGCAGCCAAGATCACAGCCCATACCCTTCGCCAACTAATGAAAAACTGTTTTTT
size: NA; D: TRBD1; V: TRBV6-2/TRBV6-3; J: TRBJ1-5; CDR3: CASSTGQGGTQPQHF; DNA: TGTGCCAGCAGCACCGGACAGGGTGGTACTCAGCCCCAGCATTTT
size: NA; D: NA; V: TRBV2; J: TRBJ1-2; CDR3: CASSPDTQYGYTF; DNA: TGTGCCAGCAGTCCGGATACTCAATATGGCTACACCTTC
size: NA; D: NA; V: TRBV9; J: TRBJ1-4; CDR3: CASSVAGEKLFF; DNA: TGTGCCAGCAGCGTAGCTGGTGAAAAACTGTTTTTT
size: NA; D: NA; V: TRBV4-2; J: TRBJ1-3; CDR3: CASSQNPREPSGNTIYF; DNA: TGTGCCAGCAGCCAAAATCCGAGGGAGCCCTCTGGAAACACCATATATTTT
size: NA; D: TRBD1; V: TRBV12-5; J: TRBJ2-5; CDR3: CASGSGQGEGETQYF; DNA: TGTGCTAGTGGTTCCGGACAGGGAGAAGGGGAGACCCAGTACTTC
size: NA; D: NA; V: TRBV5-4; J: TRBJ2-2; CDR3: CASSSASTAGELFF; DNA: TGTGCCAGCAGCTCGGCCTCAACGGCCGGGGAGCTGTTTTTT
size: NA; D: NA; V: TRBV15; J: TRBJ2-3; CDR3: CATSRVRGTDTQYF; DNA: TGTGCCACCAGCAGAGTGAGGGGCACAGATACGCAGTATTTT
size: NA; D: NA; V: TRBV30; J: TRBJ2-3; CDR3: CAWSTNTDTQYF; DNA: TGTGCCTGGAGCACCAACACAGATACGCAGTATTTT
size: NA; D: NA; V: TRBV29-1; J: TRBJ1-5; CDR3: CSVAGPNQPQHF; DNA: TGCAGCGTTGCAGGACCCAATCAGCCCCAGCATTTT
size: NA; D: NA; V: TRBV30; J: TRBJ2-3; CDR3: CAWSVRYTQYF; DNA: TGTGCCTGGAGTGTACGTTATACGCAGTATTTT
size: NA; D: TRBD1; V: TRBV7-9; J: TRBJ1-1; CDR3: CASSLAQGGTGQAFF; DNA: TGTGCCAGCAGCTTAGCGCAAGGAGGGACAGGGCAGGCTTTCTTT
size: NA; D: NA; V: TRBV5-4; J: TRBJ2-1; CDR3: CASSSEGSSSYNEQFF; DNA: TGTGCCAGCAGCTCTGAGGGGTCGAGCTCCTACAATGAGCAGTTCTTC
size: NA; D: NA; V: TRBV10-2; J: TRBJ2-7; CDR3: CASADTLNEQYF; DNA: TGCGCCAGTGCGGACACCCTTAACGAGCAGTACTTC
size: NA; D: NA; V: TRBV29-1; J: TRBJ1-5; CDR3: CSVGEQGGQPQHF; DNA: TGCAGCGTTGGAGAGCAGGGAGGACAGCCCCAGCATTTT
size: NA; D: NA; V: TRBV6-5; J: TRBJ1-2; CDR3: CASSTGGGGYGYTF; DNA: TGTGCCAGCTCCACCGGGGGGGGCGGCTATGGCTACACCTTC
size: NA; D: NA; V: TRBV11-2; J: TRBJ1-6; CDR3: CASSLAQYSPLHF; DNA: TGTGCCAGCAGCTTAGCCCAGTATTCACCCCTCCACTTT
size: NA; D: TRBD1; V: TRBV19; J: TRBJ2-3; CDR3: CASSAAGGYGTDTQYF; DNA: TGTGCCAGTAGTGCTGCAGGGGGCTATGGCACAGATACGCAGTATTTT
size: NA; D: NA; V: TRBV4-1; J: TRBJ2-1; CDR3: CASSPSRTGSGEQFF; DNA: TGCGCCAGCAGCCCCTCCAGGACGGGCTCTGGGGAGCAGTTCTTC
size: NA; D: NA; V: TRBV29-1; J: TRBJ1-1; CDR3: CSVGPNTEAFF; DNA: TGCAGCGTGGGACCGAACACTGAAGCTTTCTTT
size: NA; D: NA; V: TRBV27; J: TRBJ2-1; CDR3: CASKGAGAYNEQFF; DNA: TGTGCCAGCAAGGGGGCGGGAGCCTACAATGAGCAGTTCTTC
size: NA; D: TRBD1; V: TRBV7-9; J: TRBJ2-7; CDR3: CASSLAPLGTGAYEQYF; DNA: TGTGCCAGCAGCTTAGCCCCATTAGGGACAGGGGCCTACGAGCAGTACTTC
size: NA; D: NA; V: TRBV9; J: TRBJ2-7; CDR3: CASSVASSANYEQYF; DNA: TGTGCCAGCAGCGTAGCTTCGTCAGCCAACTACGAGCAGTACTTC
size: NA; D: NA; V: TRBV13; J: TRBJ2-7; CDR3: CASSPSSYEQYF; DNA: TGTGCCAGCAGCCCCAGCTCCTACGAGCAGTACTTC
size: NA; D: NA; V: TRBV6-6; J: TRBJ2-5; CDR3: CASFPGSRWETQYF; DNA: TGTGCCAGTTTCCCCGGCAGCCGGTGGGAGACCCAGTACTTC
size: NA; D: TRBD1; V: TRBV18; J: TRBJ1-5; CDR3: CASSSDRETQHF; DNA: TGTGCCAGCTCATCGGACAGGGAGACCCAGCATTTT
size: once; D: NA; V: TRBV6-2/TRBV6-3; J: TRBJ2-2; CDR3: CASSQNPRPNTGELFF; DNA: TGTGCCAGCAGTCAAAACCCTAGGCCTAACACCGGGGAGCTGTTTTTT
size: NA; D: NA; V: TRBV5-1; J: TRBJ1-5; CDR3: CASSLEGNMGTGQPQHF; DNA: TGCGCCAGCAGCTTGGAGGGGAACATGGGCACGGGTCAGCCCCAGCATTTT
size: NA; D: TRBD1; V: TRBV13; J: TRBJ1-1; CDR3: CASSPHRGAEAFF; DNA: TGTGCCAGCAGCCCCCACAGGGGCGCTGAAGCTTTCTTT